This T cell receptor beta chain was recovered during a study of neurological immune-mediated disorders. The germline CDR1 and CDR2 sequences are SGHRS and YFSETQ. The junction had 7 bases not matched to a gene; V was cut back by 0 bases and J by 11 bases. This CDR3 comprises 13 residues. In this sample, this clonotype turned up many times. MiXCR, run by TCRdb on the 5' RACE reads, gives a single entry per CDR3 protein. This sample has 90,000 to 150,000 distinct CDR3 sequences, with roughly 3.2% found just once. Material for sequencing was PBMCs. This clonotype originated in a woman between 25 and 40 years old with multiple sclerosis. This sequence joins TRBV5-1 and TRBJ1-1, with TRBD1 identical over 7 bases. CDR3 bases: TGCGCCAGCAGCTTGGAGCCGGCAGGGGGGGCTTTCTTT. It yields the protein CASSLEPAGGAFF.